A single sample gave rise to the 16 T cell receptor beta chains below, sequenced in a study of cytomegalovirus exposure and HLA in healthy donors. PCR employed 60 Vbeta and 13 Jbeta primers. Sequencing was performed with immunoSEQ multiplex PCR; in TCRdb, only in-frame clones are kept and a portion is missing. The data contain about 210,000 clones, more than 70% of them seen just once; the ten biggest clones take up 0.45% to 0.5%. The sequenced sample was PBMCs. Receptor source: a boy under 18 in good health and CMV-seronegative.

This sequence joins TRBV19 and TRBJ2-1; D is perhaps TRBD1 (5 bases). V lost 0 bases and J lost 4, with 10 bases in between. The CDR3 extends over 15 amino acids. Germline loops: CDR1 LNHDA, CDR2 SQIVND (reference sequence). Here the CDR3 reads CASSIDWTRYNEQFF. In DNA form, the CDR3 reads TGTGCCAGTAGTATAGATTGGACACGTTACAATGAGCAGTTCTTC.

The chain has TRBV9 and TRBJ2-2; TRBD2 aligns across 8 bases. Germline assignment: CDR1 SGDLS and CDR2 YYNGEE. This CDR3 comprises 16 residues. V shed 0 bases, J shed 5 bases, and the junction held 6 bases outside the gene matches. This CDR3 reads CASSVGSGMGTGELFF. In nucleotides, the CDR3 is TGTGCCAGCAGCGTAGGTAGCGGGATGGGAACCGGGGAGCTGTTTTTT. Looking up the rest from reference TRBV9 and TRBJ2-2 gives the full variable domain: DSGVTQTPKHLITATGQRVTLRCSPRSGDLSVYWYQQSLDQGLQFLIQYYNGEERAKGNILERFSAQQFPDLHSELNLSSLELGDSALYFCASSVGSGMGTGELFFGEGSRLTVL.

This chain connects TRBV5-1 to TRBJ2-1, with 13 positions matching TRBD2. Germline-derived CDR1 and CDR2 are SGHRS and YFSETQ. CDR3 length: 15 amino acids. J gave up 10 bases and V 0 bases, and 4 bases lay outside the gene matches. This chain's CDR3 is CASSLGLAGGYEQFF. The CDR3 DNA sequence: TGCGCCAGCAGCTTGGGACTAGCGGGAGGATACGAGCAGTTCTTC.

CDR3 loop: CASSYELSFIADTQYF. CDR3 sequence (DNA): TGTGCCAGCAGTTACGAGTTGTCCTTTATCGCAGATACGCAGTATTTT. The chain joins TRBV6-5 to TRBJ2-3, with no clear D. The CDR3 runs 16 residues. The V end was cut by 2 bases, the J end by 4 bases, with 16 bases between. Germline V gene lookup returns CDR1 MNHEY and CDR2 SVGAGI.

Concerning this clone: One end of the junction is discordant with germline, which a read error may explain. The chain recombines TRBV30 with TRBJ2-2, with 7 bases matching TRBD2. Germline CDR1 reads GTSNPN; CDR2 reads SVGIG (reference sequence). This CDR3 has 12 residues. The CDR3 reads CSWNRGAGELFF. The CDR3 DNA reads TGTTCCTGGAATCGGGGGGCCGGGGAGCTGTTTTTT.

The rearrangement joins TRBV10-1 to TRBJ2-7, with TRBD2 matching over 12 bases. V lost 4 bases, J lost 4 bases, and 5 bases stayed unmatched. Germline assignment: CDR1 WNHNN and CDR2 SYGVQD (reference sequence). The CDR3 has 15 residues. In nucleotides, the CDR3 is TGCGCCAGCAGTGCGGGACTAGCGGGTACTTACGAGCAGTACTTC. This gives the protein CASSAGLAGTYEQYF.

This chain links TRBV27 with TRBJ1-1; D not certain. CDR3 length: 11 residues. The V and J ends lost 10 bases and 7 bases respectively, with 13 bases between them. The V gene's germline CDR1 is MNHEY and CDR2 SMNVEV (reference sequence). In DNA, the CDR3 is TGTGCCACCAGGATTGGCGGTGAAGCTTTCTTT. This translates into CATRIGGEAFF.

V and J are TRBV7-2 and TRBJ2-1; D is possibly TRBD2 (6 bases). The CDR3 spans 14 residues. With 5 bases removed from V and 11 bases from J, the gap between germline ends came to 19 bases. CDR1 is SGHTA and CDR2 is FQGNSA in the germline V gene. The CDR3 DNA is TGTGCCAGCAGCCCCATTGGTTATGGCGGGAAGCAGTTCTTC. Its protein is CASSPIGYGGKQFF.

V and J are TRBV10-2 and TRBJ1-1; 9 positions agree with TRBD1. The CDR3 consists of 17 residues. The V gene's germline CDR1 is WSHSY and CDR2 SAAADI. Trimming at V came to 6 bases and at J to 1 base, leaving 12 bases not matched to a gene. The chain's CDR3 is CASREGQGIWRNTEAFF. For the CDR3, the DNA is TGCGCCAGCAGAGAAGGACAGGGGATTTGGCGGAACACTGAAGCTTTCTTT.

This chain connects TRBV30 to TRBJ1-2; TRBD1 matches 7 bases. Germline V CDR1 and CDR2: GTSNPN, SVGIG (reference sequence). V dropped 3 bases and J dropped 6; count of bases not matched to a gene: 7. The CDR3 is made up of 13 amino acids. In DNA, the CDR3 is TGTGCCTGGAGCGCGACAGGGCACGATGGCTACACCTTC. Its protein is CAWSATGHDGYTF.

The chain employs TRBV5-1 and TRBJ1-4; 8 nucleotides match TRBD1. Germline CDR1 and CDR2: SGHRS and YFSETQ. The CDR3 loop spans 16 amino acids. V lost 4 bases and J lost 2; bases outside the gene matches: 7. The CDR3, as DNA: TGCGCCAGCAGCCCCGGGACAGGTGGGACTAATGAAAAACTGTTTTTT. Translating gives CASSPGTGGTNEKLFF.

This chain links TRBV6-1 with TRBJ2-2, with D tentatively TRBD2 (6 bases). Trimming removed 2 bases from V and 5 bases from J, with 24 bases in between. In germline, CDR1 is MNHNS, CDR2 SASEGT. This CDR3 contains 19 residues. The CDR3, as DNA: TGTGCCAGCAGTGAATTTATGGTGGGGCGGGACGGAGAGACCGGGGAGCTGTTTTTT. Translated: CASSEFMVGRDGETGELFF.

V gene TRBV5-6 combines with J gene TRBJ2-1; TRBD2 matches 8 bases. V was clipped by 4 bases and J by 7 bases; unmatched bases: 13. This CDR3 contains 16 residues. In germline, CDR1 is SGHDT, CDR2 YYEEEE. The CDR3 nucleotides read TGTGCCAGCAGCCCTATAGCAAGCGGGAGAGGTAATGAGCAGTTCTTC. It specifies CASSPIASGRGNEQFF.

The J gene is TRBJ2-7, the V gene TRBV2; D is ambiguous. The CDR3 has 11 amino acids. Trimming cost V 3 bases and J 5 bases, with 5 bases left between them. Germline CDR1 reads SNHLY; CDR2 reads FYNNEI. The CDR3: CASSEPDEQYF. The CDR3 nucleotides are TGTGCCAGCAGTGAGCCGGACGAGCAGTACTTC.

This clone showed up just a few times. The V and J genes are TRBV5-1 and TRBJ2-2, with D uncertain. V lost 1 base and J lost 10, with 11 bases in between. The CDR3 contains 13 residues. Germline lookup yields CDR1 SGHRS and CDR2 YFSETQ. CDR3 loop: CASSLFLGSELFF. DNA for the CDR3: TGCGCCAGCAGCTTGTTTCTCGGGTCGGAGCTGTTTTTT.

The chain links TRBV6-5 to TRBJ2-5; D possibly corresponds to TRBD1 (6 bases). The J call may be faulty, since TRBJ2-7 better matches the DNA end. The CDR3 spans 13 residues. Germline V gives CDR1 MNHEY, CDR2 SVGAGI. The CDR3 DNA reads as TGTGCCAGCGCCAGGGGCGGCAACCACGAGCAGTACTTC. Amino acids: CASARGGNHEQYF.